These 32 T cell receptor beta chains were sequenced from one sample in a study of blood T cells in healthy people across ages. The authors ran a second PCR of roughly 6 to 12 cycles using a sample-barcoded 5' primer and a J-beta primer mix. MiXCR, run by TCRdb on the 5' RACE reads, gives a single entry per CDR3 protein. This repertoire shows 650,000 to 800,000 distinct CDR3 sequences, about 42% found once; its top ten account for under 20%. Input material: blood. All receptors come from a man aged 55 to 69 in good health.

This clonotype was seen a handful of times. This chain uses TRBV7-9 with TRBJ2-2; 7 nucleotides align to TRBD1. V lost 5 bases and J lost 5; bases outside the gene matches: 14. Germline lookup yields CDR1 SEHNR and CDR2 FQNEAQ (reference sequence). The CDR3 has 17 amino acids. The CDR3 region is CASSQRPGQTGTGELFF. CDR3 bases: TGTGCCAGCAGCCAAAGACCGGGACAGACGGGAACCGGGGAGCTGTTTTTT.

The rearrangement links TRBV7-9 to TRBJ1-3; no definite D call. Trimming left V 5 bases short and J 4 bases short, with 0 bases between. The CDR3 spans 10 residues. Germline assignment: CDR1 SEHNR and CDR2 FQNEAQ (reference sequence). CDR3 sequence: CASSGNTIYF. In DNA, the CDR3 is TGTGCCAGCAGCGGAAACACCATATATTTT. The whole variable domain, filled in from reference TRBV7-9 and TRBJ1-3, reads DTGVSQNPRHKITKRGQNVTFRCDPISEHNRLYWYRQTLGQGPEFLTYFQNEAQLEKSRLLSDRFSAERPKGSFSTLEIQRTEQGDSAMYLCASSGNTIYFGEGSWLTVV.

V gene TRBV5-5 combines with J gene TRBJ2-1, with D possibly matching TRBD2 (6 bases). Near its end, the DNA agrees better with TRBJ2-7, so the J call may be wrong. The CDR3 is 15 amino acids. Per germline, CDR1 SGHKS and CDR2 YYEKEE (reference sequence). The CDR3 coding sequence is TGTGCCAGCAGCCCTTCGGGGGTGGGCTACAATGAGCAGTACTTC. Protein sequence: CASSPSGVGYNEQYF.

The J gene is TRBJ2-5, the V gene TRBV14, with D perhaps assigned TRBD1 or TRBD2 (5 bases each). The CDR3 sequence is 14 residues long. Germline V lookup: CDR1 SGHDN, CDR2 FVKESK. The germline V and J ends were trimmed by 1 base and 11 bases, with 17 bases remaining between them. The CDR3 is CASSQVRDPGWQYF. CDR3 nucleotide sequence: TGTGCCAGCAGCCAAGTCCGGGACCCTGGCTGGCAGTACTTC.

With regard to this clonotype: At one end the junction does not follow the germline gene, possibly because of a read error. The CDR3 sequence is CSVGHSGYTEQFF. The CDR3 nucleotides are TGCAGCGTTGGCCACTCGGGGTACACTGAGCAGTTCTTC. V usage is TRBV29-1 and J usage is TRBJ2-1; D perhaps matches TRBD2 (5 bases). The CDR3 totals 13 residues. Germline V gene sequence: CDR1 SQVTM, CDR2 ANQGSEA.

The chain has TRBV20-1 and TRBJ1-2; 9 positions match TRBD1. V trimming: 0 bases; J trimming: 2 bases; junction bases outside the gene matches: 4. Germline V lookup: CDR1 DFQATT, CDR2 SNEGSKA (reference sequence). This CDR3 contains 15 residues. CDR3 coding DNA: TGCAGTGCTAGAGATGGGGGACAGGGCAACTATGGCTACACCTTC. Encoded protein: CSARDGGQGNYGYTF.

This chain links TRBV20-1 with TRBJ1-1, with a possible D match to TRBD1 (5 bases). CDR3 length equals 12 residues. Per the germline V gene, CDR1 is DFQATT and CDR2 is SNEGSKA (reference sequence). Trimming removed 4 bases at V and 4 bases at J, with 10 bases between. CDR3 sequence: CSATTGGTEAFF. As DNA, the CDR3 is TGCAGTGCTACCACAGGAGGCACTGAAGCTTTCTTT.

This clonotype has just one count. The J gene is TRBJ1-2, the V gene TRBV7-2; a possible D gene is TRBD1 (5 bases). V lost 3 bases and J lost 8, with 22 bases in between. From germline, CDR1 is SGHTA and CDR2 FQGNSA. The CDR3 length is 16 residues. CDR3 bases: TGTGCCAGCAGCTTGGGGACTAATTGGTTTGGGAAAGGCTACACCTTC. This translates into CASSLGTNWFGKGYTF. The full variable domain, rest sourced from reference TRBV7-2 and TRBJ1-2, is GAGVSQSPSNKVTEKGKDVELRCDPISGHTALYWYRQSLGQGLEFLIYFQGNSAPDKSGLPSDRFSAERTGGSVSTLTIQRTQQEDSAVYLCASSLGTNWFGKGYTFGSGTRLTVV.

This rearrangement joins TRBV27 to TRBJ2-7, with D perhaps TRBD1 or TRBD2 (5 bases each). The V end was cut by 1 base, the J end by 3 bases, with 16 bases between. There are 16 residues in the CDR3. CDR1 is MNHEY and CDR2 is SMNVEV in the germline V gene (reference sequence). The CDR3 nucleotides read TGTGCCAGCAGTTTATTTGGGGGTCATAAAAACTACGAGCAGTACTTC. It specifies CASSLFGGHKNYEQYF.

The chain links TRBV4-1 to TRBJ2-3; the D gene is possibly TRBD1 (6 bases). Germline values: CDR1 MGHRA, CDR2 YSYEKL. The V and J ends lost 0 bases and 2 bases respectively, with 15 bases between them. This CDR3 contains 17 residues. This CDR3 is CASSQDGVGAPTDTQYF. The CDR3 bases are TGCGCCAGCAGCCAAGATGGGGTGGGGGCGCCCACAGATACGCAGTATTTT.

Concerning this clonotype: This could be a read error, since a much larger clone is one nucleotide away. The V gene is TRBV29-1, the J gene TRBJ2-5, with D perhaps matching TRBD2 (6 bases). The tail of the sequence fits TRBJ2-1 better, so the J call may be wrong. CDR1 and CDR2 from the germline V gene are SQVTM and ANQGSEA. This CDR3 region has 13 residues. CDR3 coding DNA: TGCAGCGTTGAATTAGCGGTCCAAGAGACCCAGTTCTTC. Translation gives CSVELAVQETQFF.

The V call is TRBV6-6, the J call TRBJ2-5, with unresolved D. Trimming removed 4 bases from V and 5 bases from J, with 8 bases in between. This CDR3 spans 12 amino acids. Germline assignment: CDR1 MNHNY and CDR2 SVGAGI (reference sequence). Here the CDR3 reads CASSSPPETQYF. The DNA of the CDR3 is TGTGCCAGCAGTTCCCCTCCGGAGACCCAGTACTTC.

CDR3 nucleotides: TGTGCCAGCAGCGTAGATGGGACTAGCTCAGATGAGCAGTTCTTC. It is translated as CASSVDGTSSDEQFF. This chain uses TRBV9 with TRBJ2-1; 9 nucleotides match TRBD2. The trim removed 0 bases at V and 8 bases at J, leaving 6 bases unmatched. This CDR3 has 15 residues. Germline V gene data show CDR1 as SGDLS and CDR2 as YYNGEE.

Concerning this clonotype itself: The junction shows a germline mismatch at one end, possibly a read error. The J gene is TRBJ2-5, the V gene TRBV3-1, with D maybe TRBD1 (6 bases). This CDR3 contains 13 residues. CDR1 and CDR2 (germline): LGHDT, YNNKEL (reference sequence). CDR3 in amino acids: CAGSQDRTATQYF. In nucleotides, the CDR3 is TGTGCCGGCAGCCAAGATAGGACAGCGACCCAGTACTTC.

The chain uses TRBV7-9 and TRBJ2-5; D possibly corresponds to TRBD2 (5 bases). V lost 1 base to trimming and J lost 1 base, with 16 bases between them. Germline V gene data show CDR1 as SEHNR and CDR2 as FQNEAQ (reference sequence). The CDR3 is 17 residues long. The CDR3 reads CASSLGSAVGPQETQYF. The CDR3 coding sequence is TGTGCCAGCAGCTTAGGATCAGCGGTCGGACCCCAAGAGACCCAGTACTTC.

This clonotype was recorded a few times. The rearrangement joins TRBV5-1 to TRBJ2-3, with a tentative D call TRBD2 (6 bases). This CDR3 has 14 amino acids. The V gene's germline CDR1 is SGHRS and CDR2 YFSETQ. Trimming cost V 6 bases and J 2 bases, with 13 bases left between them. The CDR3 DNA reads as TGCGCCAGCAAGGGGACGGGGGACACAGATACGCAGTATTTT. This sequence encodes CASKGTGDTDTQYF.

This clonotype has more than one count but fewer than ten. The chain is built from TRBV20-1 and TRBJ2-1; TRBD1 matches 10 bases. Looked up from germline, CDR1 is DFQATT and CDR2 is SNEGSKA (reference sequence). The CDR3 covers 15 residues. J gave up 9 bases and V 2 bases, and 10 bases lay outside the gene matches. CDR3 region: CSARTTGGPGGEQFF. In nucleotides, the CDR3 is TGCAGTGCTAGAACGACAGGGGGCCCAGGGGGTGAGCAGTTCTTC.

The genes are TRBV7-2 and TRBJ2-3; no clear D. CDR3 length equals 16 residues. Trimming removed 1 base from V and 2 bases from J, with 13 bases in between. Germline values: CDR1 SGHTA, CDR2 FQGNSA. The CDR3 reads CASSLDRRLPTDTQYF. For the CDR3, the DNA is TGTGCCAGCAGCTTAGATCGGCGGCTACCCACAGATACGCAGTATTTT.

The J gene is TRBJ2-6, the V gene TRBV5-1; TRBD1 agrees at 9 bases. The CDR3 runs 17 residues. The J segment lost 2 bases and the V segment lost 2 bases, leaving 5 bases of the junction unmatched. Germline loops: CDR1 SGHRS, CDR2 YFSETQ. The DNA for the CDR3 is TGCGCCAGCAGCTTACAGGGGGCGATTGCTGGGGCCAACGTCCTGACTTTC. Protein sequence: CASSLQGAIAGANVLTF. The full variable domain, with the rest looked up from reference TRBV5-1 and TRBJ2-6, is KAGVTQTPRYLIKTRGQQVTLSCSPISGHRSVSWYQQTPGQGLQFLFEYFSETQRNKGNFPGRFSGRQFSNSRSEMNVSTLELGDSALYLCASSLQGAIAGANVLTFGAGSRLTVL.

The gene calls are TRBV3-1 and TRBJ1-1; D ambiguous. Trimming pared 5 bases from V and 10 bases from J, leaving 17 bases between. The CDR3 has 13 amino acids. Germline CDR1 LGHDT, CDR2 YNNKEL (reference sequence). The CDR3 region is CASSNIVEHGAFF. The CDR3 DNA is TGTGCCAGCAGCAATATTGTCGAGCATGGAGCTTTCTTT.

This chain joins TRBV12-3 or TRBV12-4 and TRBJ2-1; 7 nucleotides match TRBD1. The CDR3 consists of 15 residues. The V gene end was trimmed by 7 bases and the J gene end by 7 bases; junction bases not matched to a gene: 13. CDR3 loop: CASTLRTGVLNEQFF. The CDR3 nucleotides are TGTGCCAGCACCCTTCGGACAGGCGTCTTAAATGAGCAGTTCTTC.

A word on this clonotype: A junction end diverges from the germline sequence, so it may reflect a read error. This chain links TRBV30 with TRBJ2-7; possible D gene TRBD1, 6 bases. The CDR3 spans 11 residues. Germline V lookup: CDR1 GTSNPN, CDR2 SVGIG (reference sequence). CDR3 loop: CAGSAPGAQYF. The CDR3 DNA follows: TGTGCCGGGAGCGCACCAGGGGCCCAGTACTTC.

The chain links TRBV10-3 to TRBJ2-4, with no clear D. The germline CDR1 and CDR2 sequences are ENHRY and SYGVKD. Trimming removed 6 bases from V and 3 bases from J, with 15 bases in between. This CDR3 has 15 residues. The DNA for the CDR3 is TGTGCCATCAGCGAGCGACATGTGGGCAAAAACATTCAGTACTTC. It translates to CAISERHVGKNIQYF.

The rearrangement uses TRBV20-1 and TRBJ1-5; possible D gene TRBD1, 5 bases. The V end lost 5 bases, the J end lost 0 bases, and 14 bases lay between the germline ends. This CDR3 spans 15 amino acids. CDR1 and CDR2 from the germline V gene are DFQATT and SNEGSKA (reference sequence). The CDR3 DNA sequence: TGCAGTGCTTTGACCCTCAGGGATAGCAATCAGCCCCAGCATTTT. It specifies CSALTLRDSNQPQHF.

In this sample, this clonotype turned up a few times. V gene TRBV28 combines with J gene TRBJ2-7, with D unclear. This CDR3 has 14 residues. Trimming removed 3 bases at V and 0 bases at J, with 9 bases between. CDR1 is MDHEN and CDR2 is SYDVKM in the germline V gene. Here the CDR3 reads CASSLPVGSYEQYF. CDR3 in DNA: TGTGCCAGCAGTTTGCCAGTGGGCTCCTACGAGCAGTACTTC. The whole variable domain, filled in from reference TRBV28 and TRBJ2-7, reads DVKVTQSSRYLVKRTGEKVFLECVQDMDHENMFWYRQDPGLGLRLIYFSYDVKMKEKGDIPEGYSVSREKKERFSLILESASTNQTSMYLCASSLPVGSYEQYFGPGTRLTVT.

The chain couples TRBV20-1 to TRBJ1-2; D is perhaps TRBD1 (5 bases). CDR3 length: 16 residues. Trimming stripped 6 bases from V and 0 bases from J, with 20 bases between. Germline CDR1 reads DFQATT; CDR2 reads SNEGSKA (reference sequence). The CDR3 sequence is CSARRGGSTSNYGYTF. As DNA, the CDR3 is TGCAGTGCCCGGAGGGGCGGATCGACCTCTAACTATGGCTACACCTTC.

This clonotype was counted a single time. This chain uses TRBV6-4 with TRBJ2-1, with D unclear. The germline gives CDR1 MRHNA, CDR2 SNTAGT. CDR3 size: 13 residues. Deletions cut 3 bases from V and 6 bases from J, with 9 bases between. CDR3 bases: TGTGCCAGCAGTGAAGGAGAGCTCAATGAGCAGTTCTTC. This encodes CASSEGELNEQFF.

This clonotype has a handful of counts. This sequence joins TRBV4-1 and TRBJ1-2; maybe TRBD1 (5 bases). CDR3 length equals 16 residues. Per germline, CDR1 MGHRA and CDR2 YSYEKL. Trimming removed 7 bases from V and 4 bases from J, with 22 bases in between. The CDR3 region is CASTDAGLRTLYGYTF. In DNA, the CDR3 is TGCGCCAGCACCGACGCGGGACTTCGGACCCTCTATGGCTACACCTTC.

About this clonotype itself: This may arise from a read error, as a much more abundant clone is one base away. The chain has TRBV29-1 and TRBJ2-5; D is unresolved. Germline V CDR1 and CDR2: SQVTM, ANQGSEA. There are 14 residues in the CDR3. V lost 5 bases to trimming and J lost 11 bases, with 24 bases between them. The CDR3 sequence: CSVSGSASSYGQYF. The CDR3, as DNA: TGCAGCGTTTCCGGGTCCGCTTCCTCCTACGGGCAGTACTTC.

The chain uses TRBV20-1 and TRBJ2-1; 8 bases agree with TRBD2. With V trimmed by 6 bases and J by 2 bases, 6 bases remained unmatched. This CDR3 is 14 amino acids long. Germline assignment: CDR1 DFQATT and CDR2 SNEGSKA (reference sequence). In DNA form, the CDR3 reads TGCAGTGCCGTCCGGGGGGGCCCCTACAATGAGCAGTTCTTC. Translated: CSAVRGGPYNEQFF.

The chain's CDR3 is CSARGTGATDTQYF. The CDR3 bases are TGCAGTGCTAGAGGGACAGGGGCGACAGATACGCAGTATTTT. The rearrangement uses TRBV20-1 and TRBJ2-3; 9 bases align to TRBD1. CDR1 and CDR2 from the germline V gene are DFQATT and SNEGSKA (reference sequence). CDR3 length: 14 amino acids. Trimming cost V 1 base and J 3 bases; bases outside gene matches: 2.

The chain employs TRBV20-1 and TRBJ1-2; a weak D match, TRBD1 (6 bases). The CDR3 spans 16 residues. Trimming removed 1 base at V and 3 bases at J, with 18 bases between. Germline CDR1 and CDR2: DFQATT and SNEGSKA (reference sequence). The CDR3 region has the DNA TGCAGTGCTAGAGGCCACCGGGGGGCGTATCACTATGGCTACACCTTC. It specifies CSARGHRGAYHYGYTF.